This T cell receptor (beta chain) comes out of a study of T cell repertoires in cytomegalovirus infection. This clonotype has only a few counts. Its antigen remains unidentified. TCRdb used MiXCR to reprocess the reads, holding one entry per CDR3 protein. The table includes about 900,000 distinct CDR3 sequences, roughly 30% detected once. The sequence was obtained from a human donor in good health (CMV status not recorded). Some clones in this sample may be carry-over from other donors' samples. The sequencing here drew on cultured CD8+ T cells from PBMCs, taken from culture after CMV antigen stimulation.

The CDR3 sequence is CASSTDGTSYNEQFF. The CDR3 DNA follows: TGTGCCAGCAGTACGGACGGGACCTCCTACAATGAGCAGTTCTTC. J is TRBJ2-1 and V is TRBV27, with D perhaps TRBD1 or TRBD2 (5 bases each). CDR1 and CDR2 (germline): MNHEY, SMNVEV (reference sequence). CDR3 size: 15 residues. Trimming pared 5 bases from V and 0 bases from J, leaving 11 bases between.